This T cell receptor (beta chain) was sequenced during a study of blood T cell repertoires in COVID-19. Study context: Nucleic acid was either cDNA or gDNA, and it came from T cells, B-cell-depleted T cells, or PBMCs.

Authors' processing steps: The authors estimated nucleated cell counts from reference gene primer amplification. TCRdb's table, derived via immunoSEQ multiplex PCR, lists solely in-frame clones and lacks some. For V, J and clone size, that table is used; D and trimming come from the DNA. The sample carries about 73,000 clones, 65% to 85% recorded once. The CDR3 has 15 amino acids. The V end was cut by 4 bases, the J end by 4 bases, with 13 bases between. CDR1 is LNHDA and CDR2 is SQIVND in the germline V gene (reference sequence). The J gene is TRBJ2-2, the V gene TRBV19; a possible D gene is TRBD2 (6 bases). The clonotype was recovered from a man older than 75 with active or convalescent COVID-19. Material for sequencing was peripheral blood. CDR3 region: CASSKSGAVTGELFF. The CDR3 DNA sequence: TGTGCCAGTAGTAAATCGGGAGCAGTCACCGGGGAGCTGTTTTTT.